This T cell receptor beta chain was profiled in a study of CD8+CD57+ T cells in acquired aplastic anemia. Across the study: Healthy donors gave 10 million or so reads on average for CD4+ cells.

TCR beta VDJ and CDR3 profiling used genomic DNA as template. TCRdb re-analysed the reads in MiXCR, keeping a single row per CDR3 protein. The top ten hold about 8.3% of the sample, which has tens of thousands of distinct CDR3 sequences, 50% to 55% seen once. This clonotype was seen at least ten times. The CDR3 extends over 18 amino acids. The V and J ends lost 5 bases and 4 bases, in that order; junction bases with no gene match: 19. The germline CDR1 and CDR2 sequences are LNHNV and YYDKDF (reference sequence). This sequence originates from a human donor in good health, serving as a control. V and J are TRBV15 and TRBJ2-5; 7 nucleotides match TRBD1. The sample comprised sorted CD4+, CD8+, or CD8+CD57+ T cells (not recorded which) from PBMCs. The CDR3 protein is CATSASRDRNPSPETQYF. DNA of the CDR3: TGTGCCACCAGCGCGTCCCGGGACAGAAATCCCTCACCAGAGACCCAGTACTTC. The whole variable domain, remainder taken from reference TRBV15 and TRBJ2-5, is DAMVIQNPRYQVTQFGKPVTLSCSQTLNHNVMYWYQQKSSQAPKLLFHYYDKDFNNEADTPDNFQSRRPNTSFCFLDIRSPGLGDTAMYLCATSASRDRNPSPETQYFGPGTRLLVL.